Listed here are 15 T cell receptor beta chains from one sample, sequenced in a study of T cell responses to AZD1222 COVID-19 vaccine. The method was immunoSEQ multiplex PCR; TCRdb's version includes in-frame clones alone and lacks a portion of them. The top ten hold roughly 4% of the sample, which has some 120,000 clones, 70% to 90% seen once. The specimen was peripheral blood, collected on day 0 of MenACWY control vaccination. The source of these receptors is an adult in good health.

This chain uses TRBV4-1 with TRBJ2-3, with TRBD2 as a possible D gene (6 bases). Germline CDR1 is MGHRA and CDR2 is YSYEKL. V dropped 5 bases and J dropped 3 bases, with 18 bases sitting between them. The CDR3 has 16 amino acids. The CDR3 here is CASSELGGVQTDTQYF. For the CDR3, the DNA is TGCGCCAGCAGCGAGCTAGGCGGGGTACAGACAGATACGCAGTATTTT.

The chain recombines TRBV4-1 with TRBJ1-1; D is uncertain. V was trimmed by 1 base and J by 0 bases, leaving 6 bases between them. Germline V gene sequence: CDR1 MGHRA, CDR2 YSYEKL. This CDR3 is 14 amino acids long. The CDR3 reads CASSQGQLNTEAFF. The CDR3 coding sequence is TGCGCCAGCAGCCAAGGGCAGTTGAACACTGAAGCTTTCTTT.

This chain uses TRBV19 with TRBJ2-5; no firm D call. The CDR3 extends over 18 amino acids. Trimming took off 5 bases at V and 3 bases at J, with 25 bases between the two ends. Germline CDR1 LNHDA, CDR2 SQIVND (reference sequence). The CDR3 DNA sequence: TGTGCCAGTAGTTCGCTGACCCCTTTACCCTTTAAGGAAGAGACCCAGTACTTC. It codes for CASSSLTPLPFKEETQYF.

This clone showed up just once. For the CDR3, the DNA is TGTGCCACCAGTGACTCCAGGGGACTAGGAGAGACCCAGTACTTC. Protein sequence: CATSDSRGLGETQYF. The chain combines TRBV24-1 with TRBJ2-5; TRBD2 matches 8 bases. The V gene's germline CDR1 is KGHDR and CDR2 SFDVKD. The CDR3 spans 15 residues. V dropped 4 bases and J dropped 4; count of bases not matched to a gene: 7.

This chain joins TRBV7-2 and TRBJ2-5, with 8 nucleotides matching TRBD2. Germline trimming cut 1 base from V and 7 bases from J; bases unmatched to any gene: 5. The CDR3 loop spans 14 amino acids. Germline assignment: CDR1 SGHTA and CDR2 FQGNSA. CDR3 residues: CASSLGSGEGTQYF. The DNA of the CDR3 is TGTGCCAGCAGCTTAGGTAGCGGGGAGGGGACCCAGTACTTC.

The chain has TRBV9 and TRBJ1-4; TRBD1 matches 7 bases. Trimming at V came to 3 bases and at J to 5 bases, leaving 7 bases not matched to a gene. This CDR3 has 15 amino acids. The germline V gene has CDR1 SGDLS and CDR2 YYNGEE. CDR3 in amino acids: CASSATGVGNEKLFF. For the CDR3, the DNA is TGTGCCAGCAGCGCCACAGGGGTCGGGAATGAAAAACTGTTTTTT.

The rearrangement uses TRBV24-1 and TRBJ2-1; possibly TRBD1 or TRBD2 for D (5 bases each). The CDR3 loop spans 11 amino acids. V was pared by 6 bases and J by 7 bases, with 6 bases between. CDR1 and CDR2 (germline): KGHDR, SFDVKD. The CDR3 loop is CATSWGNEQFF. The CDR3 DNA is TGTGCCACCAGTTGGGGGAATGAGCAGTTCTTC.

J is TRBJ1-4 and V is TRBV14; D gene uncertain. CDR3 length: 18 amino acids. Looked up from germline, CDR1 is SGHDN and CDR2 is FVKESK. V was clipped by 0 bases and J by 0 bases, with 14 bases between them. The CDR3 sequence is CASSQDYSEVATNEKLFF. As DNA, the CDR3 is TGTGCCAGCAGCCAAGATTATTCGGAAGTTGCAACTAATGAAAAACTGTTTTTT.

The rearrangement uses TRBV18 and TRBJ2-7; TRBD1 is a possible D gene (7 bases). The germline V gene encodes CDR1 KGHSH and CDR2 LQKENI. Trimming took 2 bases from V and 4 from J, leaving 9 bases between them. The CDR3 sequence is 13 residues long. The DNA of the CDR3 is TGTGCCAGCTCACCAGCAGGGGGGTACGAGCAGTACTTC. This codes for CASSPAGGYEQYF.

V and J are TRBV10-1 and TRBJ1-4; unclear D gene. CDR3 size: 16 residues. Trimming pared 0 bases from V and 3 bases from J, leaving 11 bases between. Germline V gene data show CDR1 as WNHNN and CDR2 as SYGVQD (reference sequence). CDR3 nucleotide sequence: TGCGCCAGCAGTGAGTCGACTCTGGATTCTAATGAAAAACTGTTTTTT. This sequence encodes CASSESTLDSNEKLFF.

The rearrangement links TRBV5-4 to TRBJ2-3; D is perhaps TRBD2 (5 bases). The CDR3 consists of 16 residues. Looked up from germline, CDR1 is SGHNT and CDR2 is YYREEE (reference sequence). Deletions cut 0 bases from V and 0 bases from J, with 11 bases between. As DNA, the CDR3 is TGTGCCAGCAGCTTGGATTCCGGGATTAGCACAGATACGCAGTATTTT. Amino acid sequence: CASSLDSGISTDTQYF.

This rearrangement joins TRBV9 to TRBJ1-3, with 7 bases fitting TRBD1. The V segment lost 1 base and the J segment 5 bases; nucleotides outside the gene matches: 6. The germline V gene has CDR1 SGDLS and CDR2 YYNGEE. The CDR3 has 15 residues. DNA of the CDR3: TGTGCCAGCAGCGTACGTTGGGACAGCCGAAACACCATATATTTT. Its protein is CASSVRWDSRNTIYF.

V usage is TRBV25-1 and J usage is TRBJ1-2, with TRBD1 as a possible D gene (5 bases). Germline lookup yields CDR1 MGHDK and CDR2 SYGVNS. The CDR3 runs 14 residues. Trimming pared 5 bases from V and 5 bases from J, leaving 15 bases between. The CDR3 DNA is TGTGCCAGCAGTCCCACCGGGGCGAAATATGGCTACACCTTC. As protein: CASSPTGAKYGYTF.

The chain uses TRBV3-1 (or the pseudogene TRBV3-2) and TRBJ2-5; TRBD2 aligns across 14 bases. The CDR3 has 17 residues. J gave up 3 bases and V 4 bases, and 7 bases lay outside the gene matches. CDR1 LGHDT and CDR2 YNNKEL come from the germline V gene (reference sequence). The CDR3 DNA is TGTGCCAGCAGCCCGACTAGCGGGGGGGCCGGAGAAGAGACCCAGTACTTC. Its protein is CASSPTSGGAGEETQYF.

The sample holds one count of this clone. CDR3 nucleotides: TGTGCCAGCAGCCGATACAGGGGTGTTAACTATGGCTACACCTTC. As protein: CASSRYRGVNYGYTF. The V gene is TRBV3-1 (or the pseudogene TRBV3-2), the J gene TRBJ1-2; 7 bases fit TRBD1. V shed 4 bases and J 1 base; nucleotides not matched to a gene: 6. The germline CDR1 and CDR2 sequences are LGHDT and YNNKEL (reference sequence). The CDR3 length is 15 residues.